This passage covers 17 T cell receptor beta chains from one sample sequenced in a study of blood T cell repertoires in COVID-19. The protocol was immunoSEQ multiplex PCR, while the TCRdb copy is restricted to in-frame clones and leaves out a portion. The sample comprises 250,000 to 350,000 clones, 88% of which are singletons, and about 7% rests with the top ten. The sequencing sample was made of peripheral blood. The receptors were gathered from a woman aged 25-40 years who had recovered from COVID-19.

The chain combines TRBV27 with TRBJ1-3, with 7 bases lining up with TRBD1. The CDR3 sequence is 14 residues long. Germline V gene sequence: CDR1 MNHEY, CDR2 SMNVEV (reference sequence). V lost 8 bases and J lost 4; bases outside the gene matches: 8. CDR3 loop: CASRGRGPGNTIYF. In DNA, the CDR3 is TGTGCCAGCCGGGGTAGGGGGCCGGGAAACACCATATATTTT.

The CDR3 DNA sequence: TGTGCCAGCAGCATCGGACAGGGGCACACCGGGGAGCTGTTTTTT. This sequence encodes CASSIGQGHTGELFF. The chain has TRBV6-2 or TRBV6-3 and TRBJ2-2; the match to TRBD1 covers 9 bases. Germline CDR1 is MNHEY and CDR2 is SVGEGT. With V trimmed by 6 bases and J by 3 bases, 5 bases remained unmatched. CDR3 length: 15 amino acids.

The rearrangement joins TRBV25-1 to TRBJ2-3; TRBD1 matches 12 bases. Germline V gene data show CDR1 as MGHDK and CDR2 as SYGVNS. The CDR3 spans 17 residues. J gave up 3 bases and V 3 bases, and 7 bases lay outside the gene matches. The CDR3 sequence is CASSDWDRGLSTDTQYF. CDR3 nucleotides: TGTGCCAGCAGTGATTGGGACAGGGGGCTCAGTACAGATACGCAGTATTTT.

The V gene is TRBV3-1 (or the pseudogene TRBV3-2), the J gene TRBJ1-2, with D tentatively TRBD1 (6 bases). The CDR3 runs to 16 residues. Germline values: CDR1 LGHDT, CDR2 YNNKEL (reference sequence). Trimming left V 4 bases short and J 9 bases short, with 24 bases between. In nucleotides, the CDR3 is TGTGCCAGCAGCCCCTCGGCAGGGGCCTTGGATCTAAGCTACACCTTC. This sequence encodes CASSPSAGALDLSYTF.

The genes are TRBV3-1 (or the pseudogene TRBV3-2) and TRBJ1-1, with 10 bases that match TRBD1. The ends lost 3 bases at V and 1 base at J; junction bases unmatched: 2. Per the germline V gene, CDR1 is LGHDT and CDR2 is YNNKEL (reference sequence). CDR3 length: 15 residues. The CDR3 coding sequence is TGTGCCAGCAGCCATCGGGACAGGGGGAACACTGAAGCTTTCTTT. Protein: CASSHRDRGNTEAFF.

The J gene is TRBJ1-1, the V gene TRBV25-1; tentatively, D is TRBD1 (5 bases). Germline V gene data show CDR1 as MGHDK and CDR2 as SYGVNS. The CDR3 sequence is 16 residues long. Deletions cut 2 bases from V and 1 base from J, with 14 bases between. CDR3 loop: CASSELRGGANTEAFF. The CDR3 bases are TGTGCCAGCAGTGAACTACGGGGAGGGGCGAACACTGAAGCTTTCTTT.

CDR3 sequence: CASSYLTRSGETQYF. Written as DNA, the CDR3 is TGTGCCAGCAGCTACCTAACCAGGAGCGGGGAGACCCAGTACTTC. The chain combines TRBV7-2 with TRBJ2-5, with D perhaps matching TRBD2 (6 bases). Trimming cost V 4 bases and J 5 bases, with 17 bases left between them. The CDR3 runs to 15 residues. Germline V gene sequence: CDR1 SGHTA, CDR2 FQGNSA.

This chain uses TRBV2 with TRBJ1-2; TRBD1 aligns across 8 bases. This CDR3 has 13 amino acids. Germline loops: CDR1 SNHLY, CDR2 FYNNEI. The trim removed 5 bases at V and 6 bases at J, leaving 5 bases unmatched. The CDR3 region has the DNA TGTGCCAGCAGTACAGGGGGTTTTAATGGCTACACCTTC. Translated, it gives CASSTGGFNGYTF.

The chain carries TRBV19 and TRBJ1-2; D may be TRBD1 (5 bases). There are 12 residues in the CDR3. Germline lookup yields CDR1 LNHDA and CDR2 SQIVND (reference sequence). V was clipped by 4 bases and J by 7 bases, with 10 bases between them. The CDR3 coding sequence is TGTGCCAGTAGTACGGCAGGGTTTGGCTACACCTTC. Residues: CASSTAGFGYTF. Supplemented by reference TRBV19 and TRBJ1-2, the full variable domain reads DGGITQSPKYLFRKEGQNVTLSCEQNLNHDAMYWYRQDPGQGLRLIYYSQIVNDFQKGDIAEGYSVSREKKESFPLTVTSAQKNPTAFYLCASSTAGFGYTFGSGTRLTVV.

V usage is TRBV7-2 and J usage is TRBJ1-3; D ambiguous. The ends were cut back, 0 bases at V and 1 base at J, with 13 bases in the middle. This CDR3 contains 17 residues. Germline loops: CDR1 SGHTA, CDR2 FQGNSA. Written as DNA, the CDR3 is TGTGCCAGCAGCTTAGCGAATCCCCCCTATTCTGGAAACACCATATATTTT. This gives the protein CASSLANPPYSGNTIYF.

The rearrangement joins TRBV4-1 to TRBJ2-3; TRBD1 is a possible D gene (6 bases). The CDR3 has 14 residues. V gave up 3 bases and J gave up 5 bases, with 12 bases separating them. Germline V gene data show CDR1 as MGHRA and CDR2 as YSYEKL. CDR3 amino acids: CASSHLDREDTQYF. CDR3 nucleotide sequence: TGCGCCAGCAGCCACCTGGACAGAGAAGATACGCAGTATTTT.

V usage is TRBV5-6 and J usage is TRBJ2-7; 9 bases align to TRBD2. V shed 1 base, J shed 4 bases, and the junction held 6 bases outside the gene matches. The V gene's germline CDR1 is SGHDT and CDR2 YYEEEE. This CDR3 is 15 amino acids long. The CDR3, as DNA: TGTGCCAGCAGCTTGAATAGCGGGGGCCCATACGAGCAGTACTTC. This gives the protein CASSLNSGGPYEQYF.

This sequence joins TRBV28 and TRBJ2-3; D gene uncertain. The CDR3 runs 13 residues. Germline V gene sequence: CDR1 MDHEN, CDR2 SYDVKM. Trimming removed 1 base at V and 8 bases at J, with 10 bases between. CDR3 in amino acids: CASSLLPTPTQYF. For the CDR3, the DNA is TGTGCCAGCAGTTTATTACCCACACCTACGCAGTATTTT.

The rearrangement uses TRBV6-2 or TRBV6-3 and TRBJ1-5; 10 nucleotides agree with TRBD1. J was trimmed by 2 bases and V by 6 bases; bases with no gene match: 16. CDR3 length equals 19 residues. Germline V lookup: CDR1 MNHEY, CDR2 SVGEGT. The CDR3 DNA is TGTGCCAGCAGCCACCGGAGACAGGGGGCGATTGAACGCAATCAGCCCCAGCATTTT. Encoded protein: CASSHRRQGAIERNQPQHF.

This rearrangement joins TRBV7-2 to TRBJ1-2, with 10 bases lining up with TRBD1. The ends lost 7 bases at V and 6 bases at J; junction bases unmatched: 8. The germline CDR1 and CDR2 sequences are SGHTA and FQGNSA. CDR3 size: 14 residues. For the CDR3, the DNA is TGTGCCAGCACCCCAACGGGACAGGGGAATGGCTACACCTTC. Its translation: CASTPTGQGNGYTF.

The chain carries TRBV9 and TRBJ2-1, with D possibly matching TRBD2 (7 bases). The V end lost 0 bases, the J end lost 9 bases, and 19 bases lay between the germline ends. The germline V gene encodes CDR1 SGDLS and CDR2 YYNGEE. The CDR3 is made up of 16 amino acids. DNA for the CDR3: TGTGCCAGCAGCGTAGGGTCTGGCGGGGGACAAGTTGAGCAGTTCTTC. Its translation is CASSVGSGGGQVEQFF.

This chain uses TRBV5-1 with TRBJ2-7; 12 nucleotides match TRBD1. The CDR3 consists of 16 residues. The J segment lost 6 bases and the V segment lost 4 bases, leaving 11 bases of the junction unmatched. Germline V gene sequence: CDR1 SGHRS, CDR2 YFSETQ. The CDR3 loop is CASSPLGGTGGREQYF. CDR3 nucleotide sequence: TGCGCCAGCAGCCCACTCGGGGGGACAGGGGGCCGCGAGCAGTACTTC.